What follows are 30 T cell receptor beta chains derived from one specimen sequenced in a study of regulatory T cells in long-lasting Graves disease. Combining iRepertoire HTBI primers with Arm-PCR of CDR3 regions, the authors built TCR beta libraries. Each CDR3 protein is one row after TCRdb ran MiXCR on the multiplex PCR reads. The repertoire includes 450,000 to 600,000 distinct CDR3 sequences, about 13% of them detected once, and roughly a tenth sits in the top ten. Time point described: newly diagnosed GD, antithyroid drugs for less than 3 months. The TCR library was made from RNA that had been extracted from PBMCs in TRIzol. This sample also belongs to another study, concerning T cells in Graves' hyperthyroidism and ophthalmopathy.

Sequencing was performed on peripheral blood mononuclear cells (PBMCs), taken at new diagnosis, from a patient treated with antithyroid drugs. The receptors originated from a man in his thirties or forties with Graves disease.

The chain employs TRBV28 and TRBJ2-7, with D hard to call. The CDR3 is made up of 16 amino acids. Germline lookup yields CDR1 MDHEN and CDR2 SYDVKM. With 6 bases removed from V and 2 bases from J, the gap between germline ends came to 20 bases. DNA for the CDR3: TGTGCCAGCAGCCTAACGGGCCTCTCCTCCCCCTACGAGCAGTACTTC. Its protein product is CASSLTGLSSPYEQYF.

This clonotype has more than one count but fewer than ten. One junction end disagrees with the germline gene, perhaps due to a read error. This rearrangement joins TRBV5-1 to TRBJ2-3; a weak D match, TRBD2 (6 bases). From germline, CDR1 is SGHRS and CDR2 YFSETQ. The CDR3 totals 15 residues. CDR3 sequence: CAISLTRETQDTQYF. CDR3 coding DNA: TGCGCCATCAGCTTGACTCGGGAGACCCAAGATACGCAGTATTTT.

This clonotype was counted a few times. V usage is TRBV6-5 and J usage is TRBJ2-1; D unresolved. This CDR3 spans 15 amino acids. Trimming left V 0 bases short and J 6 bases short, with 12 bases between. The V gene's germline CDR1 is MNHEY and CDR2 SVGAGI. Here the CDR3 DNA reads TGTGCCAGCAGTTACTCGAGTAGCCAGGTCAATGAGCAGTTCTTC. This sequence encodes CASSYSSSQVNEQFF.

The table lists this clonotype with many counts. This chain links TRBV12-3 or TRBV12-4 with TRBJ1-6, with TRBD1 matching 7 bases. J gave up 14 bases and V 7 bases, and 26 bases lay outside the gene matches. This CDR3 is built from 18 residues. In nucleotides, the CDR3 is TGTGCCAGCACCACGCGAGGAGGGGGCTCGATCGGACCTAGGTCCCTCCACTTT. This encodes CASTTRGGGSIGPRSLHF.

This chain links TRBV29-1 with TRBJ2-4; the D gene is possibly TRBD1 (6 bases). V lost 0 bases and J lost 9, with 24 bases in between. The germline V gene has CDR1 SQVTM and CDR2 ANQGSEA. The CDR3 runs 17 residues. CDR3 sequence (DNA): TGCAGCGTTGAAGATTTCCCAGGGGCGGCCAGCAGGGTCATTCAGTACTTC. This translates into CSVEDFPGAASRVIQYF.

This clonotype was seen at least ten times. This chain links TRBV6-2 or TRBV6-3 with TRBJ2-3; 7 nucleotides align to TRBD1. CDR1 and CDR2 from the germline V gene are MNHEY and SVGEGT. V dropped 7 bases and J dropped 9; count of bases not matched to a gene: 10. The CDR3 length is 13 residues. CDR3: CASTGTAQATQYF. The CDR3 bases are TGTGCCAGCACTGGGACAGCTCAGGCCACGCAGTATTTT.

This clonotype was observed a few times. The chain links TRBV12-3 or TRBV12-4 to TRBJ2-2, with TRBD2 identical over 8 bases. The V gene end was trimmed by 6 bases and the J gene end by 6 bases; junction bases not matched to a gene: 12. The CDR3 totals 16 residues. The CDR3: CASSPLMGGRPGELFF. The CDR3 nucleotides are TGTGCCAGCAGCCCCCTTATGGGCGGGAGGCCCGGGGAGCTGTTTTTT.

At least ten counts were recorded for this clonotype. The chain joins TRBV6-1 to TRBJ2-2; 8 bases are shared with TRBD1. Trimming took 4 bases from V and 7 from J; bases not matched to a gene: 5. Per the germline V gene, CDR1 is MNHNS and CDR2 is SASEGT. The CDR3 is made up of 14 amino acids. The CDR3 loop is CASSAGGTNGELFF. The DNA of the CDR3 is TGTGCCAGCAGTGCAGGGGGCACGAACGGGGAGCTGTTTTTT.

This clonotype has only a few counts. This rearrangement joins TRBV6-1 to TRBJ2-2, with no clear D. Germline CDR1 reads MNHNS; CDR2 reads SASEGT. Deletions cut 6 bases from V and 8 bases from J, with 16 bases between. The CDR3 spans 14 residues. The CDR3 region has the DNA TGTGCCAGCAGACTCAGAGTAGTTAGGGGGGAGCTGTTTTTT. This sequence encodes CASRLRVVRGELFF.

This clonotype was recorded many times. CDR3 DNA sequence: TGTGCCAGCAGGCGGAGTATTATCCACAATGAGCAGTTCTTC. It translates to CASRRSIIHNEQFF. This chain uses TRBV6-1 with TRBJ2-1; no firm D call. V lost 6 bases and J 5 bases, leaving 14 bases between the germline ends. Germline values: CDR1 MNHNS, CDR2 SASEGT. The CDR3 is 14 amino acids.

This clonotype has ten or more counts. The CDR3 loop is CASSFRGQGSGELFF. The CDR3 nucleotides read TGTGCCAGCAGTTTCAGGGGACAGGGGTCCGGGGAGCTGTTTTTT. This chain links TRBV12-3 or TRBV12-4 with TRBJ2-2; 10 positions match TRBD1. V was pared by 3 bases and J by 6 bases, with 4 bases of the junction left unmatched. CDR3 size: 15 residues.

This rearrangement joins TRBV6-1 to TRBJ2-4; D is perhaps TRBD2 (7 bases). The germline V and J ends were trimmed by 1 base and 3 bases, with 16 bases remaining between them. Germline CDR1 and CDR2: MNHNS and SASEGT. CDR3 length equals 17 residues. The CDR3 nucleotides are TGTGCCAGCAGTGAAGTATCGGGGGGCTATGGCAAAAACATTCAGTACTTC. Amino acids: CASSEVSGGYGKNIQYF.

As to this clonotype: A far bigger clonotype differs at one base, so this is likely a read error. The chain links TRBV2 to TRBJ2-5, with 11 nucleotides matching TRBD2. V was clipped by 6 bases and J by 11 bases; unmatched bases: 14. Germline-derived CDR1 and CDR2 are SNHLY and FYNNEI. The CDR3 is 15 amino acids. CDR3 loop: CASSPTSGRRNEQYF. The DNA for the CDR3 is TGTGCCAGCAGCCCCACTAGCGGGAGAAGGAATGAGCAGTACTTC.

This clonotype occurred many times. The chain recombines TRBV27 with TRBJ2-1, with 8 positions matching TRBD1. J was trimmed by 5 bases and V by 3 bases; bases with no gene match: 9. CDR3 length: 16 amino acids. Germline assignment: CDR1 MNHEY and CDR2 SMNVEV (reference sequence). The CDR3 reads CASSFLRTGIDNEQFF. The DNA of the CDR3 is TGTGCCAGCAGTTTCCTACGGACAGGGATCGACAATGAGCAGTTCTTC.

This chain links TRBV30 with TRBJ2-1; D gene ambiguous. The germline V gene encodes CDR1 GTSNPN and CDR2 SVGIG (reference sequence). This CDR3 region has 16 residues. V shed 0 bases and J shed 1 base, with 13 bases lying between them. The CDR3 DNA follows: TGTGCCTGGAGTGTACCGGCGGAGAGGTCCTACAATGAGCAGTTCTTC. Translating it yields CAWSVPAERSYNEQFF.

This clonotype has at least ten counts. The CDR3 nucleotides are TGTGCCAGCAGCTGGGCCGGGACTAGCGCTAGTTACAATGAGCAGTTCTTC. Translated: CASSWAGTSASYNEQFF. The rearrangement uses TRBV7-8 and TRBJ2-1; 10 bases line up with TRBD2. The CDR3 runs to 17 residues. V lost 4 bases, J lost 4 bases, and 10 bases stayed unmatched. The germline gives CDR1 SGHVS, CDR2 FQNEAQ.

This clonotype has just a few counts. The chain has TRBV19 and TRBJ2-5; weak D call: TRBD2 (5 bases). CDR1 is LNHDA and CDR2 is SQIVND in the germline V gene (reference sequence). This CDR3 region has 14 residues. Trimming stripped 5 bases from V and 4 bases from J, with 14 bases between. CDR3 nucleotides: TGTGCCAGTAGTGAGGGCTTCGGACGAGAGACCCAGTACTTC. Its protein product is CASSEGFGRETQYF.

This clonotype has at least ten counts. The chain carries TRBV2 and TRBJ2-1; 8 bases are shared with TRBD2. The CDR3 has 14 residues. CDR1 is SNHLY, CDR2 FYNNEI, per germline. V gave up 8 bases and J gave up 4 bases; unmatched junction bases: 7. The CDR3 sequence: CASGLAGLYNEQFF. The CDR3 DNA is TGTGCCAGCGGGCTAGCGGGTTTATACAATGAGCAGTTCTTC.

In its sample, this clonotype was seen a few times. V usage is TRBV2 and J usage is TRBJ2-7; 15 bases map to TRBD2. V lost 10 bases to trimming and J lost 3 bases; unmatched junction nucleotides: 19. Per germline, CDR1 SNHLY and CDR2 FYNNEI. The CDR3 has 19 amino acids. This CDR3 reads CATSIFPGTSGRPNYEQYF. DNA of the CDR3: TGTGCCACCTCCATCTTTCCCGGGACTAGCGGGAGGCCCAACTACGAGCAGTACTTC.

To note about this clonotype: This likely stems from a read error, as it lies one base from a far larger clone. This chain joins TRBV6-2 or TRBV6-3 and TRBJ1-2; D may be TRBD1 (5 bases). Looked up from germline, CDR1 is MNHEY and CDR2 is SVGEGT. The length of the CDR3 is 18 residues. CDR3 nucleotides: TGTGCCTGCAGTTATGCCCGATTCGGGGGGGAACATAACTATGGCTACACCTTC. It yields the protein CACSYARFGGEHNYGYTF.

This clonotype occurred a few times. The chain joins TRBV4-1 to TRBJ1-4; no reliable D call. With 1 base removed from V and 0 bases from J, the gap between germline ends came to 6 bases. Germline-derived CDR1 and CDR2 are MGHRA and YSYEKL. The CDR3 has 15 amino acids. CDR3 nucleotide sequence: TGCGCCAGCAGCCAAGTGGGTACAACTAATGAAAAACTGTTTTTT. As protein: CASSQVGTTNEKLFF.

The chain carries TRBV18 and TRBJ2-2; no reliable D call. V lost 3 bases and J lost 1, with 9 bases in between. The V gene's germline CDR1 is KGHSH and CDR2 LQKENI. CDR3 size: 15 residues. The CDR3 reads CASSPRRMNTGELFF. CDR3 bases: TGTGCCAGCTCACCGAGGCGGATGAACACCGGGGAGCTGTTTTTT.

The chain joins TRBV9 to TRBJ2-7, with D perhaps TRBD2 (5 bases). V was pared by 0 bases and J by 2 bases, with 12 bases between. CDR1 SGDLS and CDR2 YYNGEE come from the germline V gene. The CDR3 sequence is 15 residues long. CDR3 nucleotides: TGTGCCAGCAGCGTAGAGTCGGGATCAACCTACGAGCAGTACTTC. The encoded protein is CASSVESGSTYEQYF.

V usage is TRBV5-1 and J usage is TRBJ1-2, with TRBD1 as a possible D gene (5 bases). The CDR3 sequence is 16 residues long. Trimming took 0 bases from V and 4 from J, leaving 16 bases between them. Germline CDR1 SGHRS, CDR2 YFSETQ. The CDR3 sequence: CASSLVLGGRAYGYTF. CDR3 nucleotides: TGCGCCAGCAGCTTGGTTCTCGGGGGGAGGGCCTATGGCTACACCTTC. The variable domain in full, with the rest retrieved from reference TRBV5-1 and TRBJ1-2, is KAGVTQTPRYLIKTRGQQVTLSCSPISGHRSVSWYQQTPGQGLQFLFEYFSETQRNKGNFPGRFSGRQFSNSRSEMNVSTLELGDSALYLCASSLVLGGRAYGYTFGSGTRLTVV.

This clonotype was seen at least ten times. The rearrangement links TRBV28 to TRBJ2-5, with TRBD2 matching over 11 bases. CDR3 size: 15 residues. The germline V gene encodes CDR1 MDHEN and CDR2 SYDVKM. Germline trimming cut 7 bases from V and 5 bases from J; bases unmatched to any gene: 9. CDR3 coding DNA: TGTGCCAGCACCACCCCGGCTAGCGGGAGGGAGACCCAGTACTTC. Its translation: CASTTPASGRETQYF.

On this clonotype itself: One base away lies a much larger clone, so this may be a sequencing read error. The V and J genes are TRBV7-2 and TRBJ2-7, with D unresolved. The CDR3 runs to 14 residues. From germline, CDR1 is SGHTA and CDR2 FQGNSA. This CDR3 reads CASSLVGATYEQHF. The CDR3 bases are TGTGCCAGCAGCTTAGTTGGTGCCACCTACGAGCAGCACTTC. The full variable domain, rest sourced from reference TRBV7-2 and TRBJ2-7, is GAGVSQSPSNKVTEKGKDVELRCDPISGHTALYWYRQSLGQGLEFLIYFQGNSAPDKSGLPSDRFSAERTGGSVSTLTIQRTQQEDSAVYLCASSLVGATYEQHFGPGTRLTVT.

This clonotype was seen ten or more times. This rearrangement joins TRBV7-2 to TRBJ2-3, with TRBD2 identical over 10 bases. After removal of 1 base from V and 7 bases from J, the junction contained 8 bases not matched to a gene. Germline CDR1 reads SGHTA; CDR2 reads FQGNSA. The CDR3 covers 16 residues. The CDR3 protein is CASSLGDRAGGYTQYF. The DNA of the CDR3 is TGTGCCAGCAGCTTAGGAGATCGAGCGGGAGGGTATACGCAGTATTTT.

Turning to this clonotype: A read error likely explains this, since a far larger clone differs by one base. Here the CDR3 omits its conserved ending phenylalanine or tryptophan, so a read error is the likely source. The chain recombines TRBV6-9 with TRBJ1-2; D might be TRBD1 (6 bases). V was cut by 3 bases and J by 7 bases, with 12 bases left in between. The CDR3 loop spans 13 amino acids. The germline CDR1 and CDR2 sequences are MNHGY and SVAAGI. CDR3 nucleotide sequence: TGTGCCAGCAGTTACGGGGGGCAGTTTGGCTACACCTCC. Amino acids: CASSYGGQFGYTS.

This clonotype was counted between two and nine times. The chain recombines TRBV27 with TRBJ2-1; D uncertain. The V end was cut by 8 bases, the J end by 0 bases, with 11 bases between. CDR3 length equals 14 residues. Per germline, CDR1 MNHEY and CDR2 SMNVEV (reference sequence). CDR3 nucleotide sequence: TGTGCCAGCGGACGACACGGCTCCTACAATGAGCAGTTCTTC. Protein product: CASGRHGSYNEQFF.

In its sample, this clonotype was seen many times. The V gene is TRBV15, the J gene TRBJ2-1; TRBD2 aligns across 8 bases. The tail of the sequence fits TRBJ2-5 better, so the J call may be wrong. CDR1 is LNHNV and CDR2 is YYDKDF in the germline V gene (reference sequence). CDR3 size: 16 residues. The CDR3 DNA reads as TGTGCCACCAGCAGAGATAGGTCAAGCGGGAGAGAGACCCAGTACTTC. Protein product: CATSRDRSSGRETQYF.